The rows below give T cell receptor beta chains drawn from one sample of a study of OX40 agonist ivuxolimab in advanced cancers. The table came from immunoSEQ multiplex PCR; TCRdb's copy has only in-frame clones and leaves some out. This sample has about 68,000 clones, with 70% to 85% found just once. The sequenced sample was CD4+ or CD8+ T cells sorted from blood, obtained in a trial of the OX40 agonist ivuxolimab. Every receptor here comes from an adult with an advanced solid tumor such as melanoma, head and neck, liver or kidney cancer. CDR3s include the opening cysteine and the closing phenylalanine or tryptophan. The order of the fields is J gene, V gene, D gene, clone size, CDR3 protein, CDR3 DNA. The D gene is left open where the match is weak. Clone size is not always given. Where it is, it says once, few, many or a class for expanded clones.

>TRBJ2-5|TRBV7-9|.|.
CASSSQGRETQYF
TGTGCCAGCAGCTCACAGGGTCGGGAGACCCAGTACTTC
>TRBJ1-3|TRBV11-3|.|once
CASSLDLGGTIYF
TGTGCCAGCAGCTTAGACCTTGGAGGCACCATATATTTT
>TRBJ1-3|TRBV18|.|.
CASSPPGASGGNTIYF
TGTGCCAGCTCACCACCGGGGGCATCGGGTGGAAACACCATATATTTT
>TRBJ2-3|TRBV7-2|.|.
CASSPVRTDTQYF
TGTGCCAGCAGCCCGGTCCGCACAGATACGCAGTATTTT
>TRBJ2-1|TRBV28|TRBD1|.
CASSEGPQGAGNEQFF
TGTGCCAGCAGCGAAGGCCCACAGGGGGCCGGCAATGAGCAGTTCTTC
>TRBJ1-1|TRBV5-1|.|.
CASSPLGLGNTEAFF
TGCGCCAGCAGCCCCCTCGGCCTTGGGAACACTGAAGCTTTCTTT
>TRBJ2-3|TRBV27|TRBD1|few
CASTADRSRTDTQYF
TGTGCCAGCACCGCGGACAGGTCCCGCACAGATACGCAGTATTTT
>TRBJ2-1|TRBV5-1|.|.
CASSLLKGTYNEQFF
TGCGCCAGCAGCTTGCTTAAAGGAACCTACAATGAGCAGTTCTTC
>TRBJ2-5|TRBV6-1|TRBD2|.
CASSELLASGGEETQYF
TGTGCCAGCAGTGAACTTCTGGCTAGCGGGGGTGAAGAGACCCAGTACTTC
>TRBJ1-1|TRBV7-9|.|.
CASSLYASLNTEAFF
TGTGCCAGCAGCTTATATGCGAGCTTGAACACTGAAGCTTTCTTT
>TRBJ1-6|TRBV25-1|.|.
CASSRASGSPLHF
TGTGCCAGCAGCCGAGCCAGTGGCTCACCCCTCCACTTT
>TRBJ2-7|TRBV18|TRBD2|.
CASSKDMRELSEQYF
TGTGCCAGCTCAAAAGATATGCGGGAGCTGAGCGAGCAGTACTTC
>TRBJ2-7|TRBV4-1|.|once
CASSQDPGRSKEQYF
TGCGCCAGCAGCCAAGATCCTGGCAGGTCCAAGGAGCAGTACTTC
>TRBJ2-3|TRBV7-9|.|.
CASSGDKASTDTQYF
TGTGCCAGCAGCGGAGACAAGGCTAGCACAGATACGCAGTATTTT
>TRBJ2-5|TRBV6-5|.|.
CATNDRLQETQYF
TGTGCCACCAACGACAGACTCCAAGAGACCCAGTACTTC
>TRBJ2-5|TRBV7-2|TRBD2|.
CASRRRVGAGGVQETQYF
TGTGCCAGCAGGCGTAGGGTTGGCGCGGGGGGGGTCCAAGAGACCCAGTACTTC
>TRBJ1-1|TRBV28|.|once
CASSLSTDSEAFF
TGTGCCAGCAGTTTATCGACGGACAGTGAAGCTTTCTTT
>TRBJ2-3|TRBV7-9|.|.
CASSQGLGTDTQYF
TGTGCCAGCAGCCAAGGACTGGGCACAGATACGCAGTATTTT
>TRBJ2-2|TRBV9|.|.
CASNRANTGELFF
TGTGCCAGCAACAGAGCGAACACCGGGGAGCTGTTTTTT
>TRBJ2-7|TRBV28|TRBD1|.
CASNLRTGFYEQYF
TGTGCCAGCAACCTCCGGACAGGGTTCTACGAGCAGTACTTC
>TRBJ1-1|TRBV18|TRBD1|.
CASSPHGQARNTEAFF
TGTGCCAGCTCACCACACGGACAGGCAAGAAACACTGAAGCTTTCTTT
>TRBJ2-3|TRBV29-1|.|.
CSGRDQHTDTQYF
TGCAGCGGGAGGGACCAACACACAGATACGCAGTATTTT
>TRBJ1-2|TRBV10-3|.|.
CAINDGTLAGYTF
TGTGCCATCAACGACGGGACCCTAGCTGGCTACACCTTC
>TRBJ2-5|TRBV7-3|TRBD2|.
CASSLGLGETQYF
TGTGCCAGCAGCTTAGGACTAGGAGAGACCCAGTACTTC
>TRBJ1-3|TRBV7-2|.|once
CATHRPGPGNTIYF
TGTGCTACCCATCGACCGGGGCCCGGAAACACCATATATTTT
>TRBJ2-5|TRBV5-1|.|.
CASSVAGEETQYF
TGCGCCAGCAGCGTAGCAGGGGAGGAGACCCAGTACTTC
>TRBJ1-1|TRBV12-5|.|.
CASGLVLGRRDTEAFF
TGTGCTAGTGGTTTGGTACTGGGCAGGAGGGACACTGAAGCTTTCTTT
>TRBJ2-3|TRBV9|.|.
CASSVGSAYATQYF
TGTGCCAGCAGCGTAGGATCGGCTTATGCTACGCAGTATTTT
>TRBJ2-3|TRBV9|.|.
CASSVSEGTDTQYF
TGTGCCAGCTCTGTTTCGGAGGGGACAGATACGCAGTATTTT
>TRBJ1-1|TRBV10-2|.|.
CASSGRIPSGAFF
TGCGCCAGCAGTGGACGAATCCCATCGGGGGCTTTCTTT
>TRBJ1-4|TRBV7-9|.|.
CASSLAVATNEKLFF
TGTGCCAGCAGCTTGGCAGTTGCAACTAATGAAAAACTGTTTTTT
>TRBJ1-2|TRBV5-6|.|.
CASSLKHRSGYTF
TGTGCCAGCAGCTTGAAGCACAGGTCTGGCTACACCTTC
>TRBJ1-4|TRBV15|.|.
CATSRVQHSETNEKLFF
TGTGCCACCAGCAGAGTACAGCACAGTGAAACTAATGAAAAACTGTTTTTT
>TRBJ2-4|TRBV5-1|TRBD1|once
CASSLTGGFAKNIQYF
TGCGCCAGCAGCCTGACAGGGGGCTTTGCCAAAAACATTCAGTACTTC
>TRBJ2-1|TRBV5-6|.|.
CASSPGPQDYNEQFF
TGTGCCAGCAGCCCCGGCCCCCAAGACTACAATGAGCAGTTCTTC
>TRBJ1-4|TRBV5-1|.|.
CASSFYRDPNEKLFF
TGCGCCAGCAGCTTCTACAGGGACCCAAATGAAAAACTGTTTTTT
>TRBJ1-2|TRBV6-5|.|once
CASSYHPREGNYGYTF
TGTGCCAGCAGTTACCACCCCAGGGAGGGTAACTATGGCTACACCTTC
>TRBJ2-1|TRBV29-1|.|.
CSVLLLAFPYNEQFF
TGCAGCGTTTTACTGCTAGCTTTCCCCTACAATGAGCAGTTCTTC
>TRBJ2-2|TRBV25-1|.|.
CASSEENTGELFF
TGTGCCAGCAGTGAAGAGAACACCGGGGAGCTGTTTTTT
>TRBJ2-3|TRBV7-2|.|.
CASSLKWGGIGTDTQYF
TGTGCCAGCAGCTTAAAGTGGGGCGGCATCGGCACAGATACGCAGTATTTT
>TRBJ2-1|TRBV7-6|TRBD1|.
CASSLLSATGGRQFF
TGTGCCAGCAGCTTACTGTCGGCGACAGGGGGACGGCAGTTCTTC
>TRBJ2-7|TRBV6-5|.|.
CASRASGTGSYEQYF
TGTGCCAGCAGGGCTTCCGGGACGGGATCCTACGAGCAGTACTTC
>TRBJ1-1|TRBV2|.|.
CASRPGLGIGTEAFF
TGTGCCAGCAGGCCGGGGTTGGGGATAGGCACTGAAGCTTTCTTT
>TRBJ2-7|TRBV5-1|.|.
CASSRNNLSREFSYEQYF
TGCGCCAGCAGCCGGAACAATCTGAGTCGGGAGTTCTCCTACGAGCAGTACTTC
>TRBJ2-3|TRBV7-9|TRBD1|.
CASSLAGTGFTDTQYF
TGTGCCAGCAGCTTAGCTGGGACAGGGTTCACAGATACGCAGTATTTT
>TRBJ2-4|TRBV4-1|TRBD1|.
CASSQDPRDRDIQYF
TGCGCCAGCAGCCAAGATCCTAGGGACAGGGACATTCAGTACTTC
>TRBJ1-1|TRBV25-1|TRBD1|.
CASSEPGQGNTEAFF
TGTGCCAGCAGTGAACCTGGACAGGGGAACACTGAAGCTTTCTTT
>TRBJ2-3|TRBV2|TRBD2|.
CASSPPAGGITDTQYF
TGTGCCAGCAGCCCTCCGGCGGGGGGCATCACAGATACGCAGTATTTT
>TRBJ1-1|TRBV2|.|few
CASSDETNTEAFF
TGTGCCAGCAGTGATGAGACGAACACTGAAGCTTTCTTT
>TRBJ1-4|TRBV19|.|.
CASNQVSTNEKLFF
TGTGCCAGTAATCAGGTGTCAACTAATGAAAAACTGTTTTTT
>TRBJ2-2|TRBV2|TRBD1|once
CASSAVEGAELFF
TGTGCCAGCAGTGCTGTTGAGGGGGCGGAGCTGTTTTTT